Shown below are 5 T cell receptor beta chains from a single sample sequenced in a study of cytomegalovirus exposure and HLA in healthy donors. Researchers ran the PCR with 60 Vbeta and 13 Jbeta primers. The method was immunoSEQ multiplex PCR; TCRdb's version includes in-frame clones alone and lacks a portion of them. The sample consists of 75,000 to 95,000 clones, approximately 68% of them appearing once. Sample: PBMCs. Every receptor here comes from a woman aged 45 to 65 in good health and CMV-seropositive.

The genes are TRBV5-5 and TRBJ1-2; D remains unclear. V lost 7 bases to trimming and J lost 2 bases, with 6 bases between them. The CDR3 covers 11 residues. The germline gives CDR1 SGHKS, CDR2 YYEKEE (reference sequence). Here the CDR3 DNA reads TGTGCCAGCCGGGAAAACTATGGCTACACCTTC. Encoded protein: CASRENYGYTF.

This clone was observed a few times. This chain joins TRBV9 and TRBJ1-2; D remains ambiguous. Deletions cut 0 bases from V and 0 bases from J, with 6 bases between. This CDR3 has 14 amino acids. Germline V CDR1 and CDR2: SGDLS, YYNGEE. CDR3 loop: CASSVGQTNYGYTF. The CDR3 DNA is TGTGCCAGCAGCGTAGGACAAACTAACTATGGCTACACCTTC.

This sequence joins TRBV19 and TRBJ1-5, with 7 bases matching TRBD1. The CDR3 covers 16 residues. Germline loops: CDR1 LNHDA, CDR2 SQIVND (reference sequence). V dropped 6 bases and J dropped 3; count of bases not matched to a gene: 11. In DNA form, the CDR3 reads TGTGCCAGTAGGAGCGGACAGGTCTGGGCCAATCAGCCCCAGCATTTT. This sequence encodes CASRSGQVWANQPQHF. The whole variable domain, remainder taken from reference TRBV19 and TRBJ1-5, is DGGITQSPKYLFRKEGQNVTLSCEQNLNHDAMYWYRQDPGQGLRLIYYSQIVNDFQKGDIAEGYSVSREKKESFPLTVTSAQKNPTAFYLCASRSGQVWANQPQHFGDGTRLSIL.

Here the CDR3 reads CASSLGGGRKGYEQYF. The CDR3 coding sequence is TGTGCCAGCAGCTTGGGGGGGGGCAGAAAGGGCTACGAGCAGTACTTC. V gene TRBV5-4 combines with J gene TRBJ2-7; TRBD2 is a possible D gene (7 bases). CDR1 SGHNT and CDR2 YYREEE come from the germline V gene (reference sequence). V shed 0 bases and J shed 3 bases, with 16 bases lying between them. The CDR3 loop spans 16 amino acids.

Written as DNA, the CDR3 is TGTGCCAGCAGTGAGGTAGCCGGCACTGAAGCTTTCTTT. This gives the protein CASSEVAGTEAFF. The chain combines TRBV6-1 with TRBJ1-1; D ambiguous. CDR3 length equals 13 residues. Germline CDR1 reads MNHNS; CDR2 reads SASEGT. Trimming took off 3 bases at V and 4 bases at J, with 9 bases between the two ends.